The 2 T cell receptor beta chains below were found in one sample sequenced in a study of spatial heterogeneity in lung cancer. MiXCR, run by TCRdb on the 5' RACE reads, gives a single entry per CDR3 protein. Here the sample spans roughly 120,000 distinct CDR3 sequences, about 12% being singletons. Described time point: blood at routine non-recurrence follow-up after resection. Unsorted samples of tumor, nontumor lung or frozen PBMC had their whole RNA sequenced. Sequences were derived from PBMCs, sampled at follow-up. All receptors derive from a male donor with early-stage non-small cell lung cancer.

This clonotype was seen at least ten times. The chain recombines TRBV4-3 with TRBJ2-3; D unclear. CDR1 is LGHNA, CDR2 YSLEER, per germline. The ends were cut back, 0 bases at V and 5 bases at J, with 18 bases in the middle. CDR3 length: 17 amino acids. The CDR3 coding sequence is TGCGCCAGCAGCCAAGAACTTTCGTCAACGGGTGGAGATACGCAGTATTTT. Translating gives CASSQELSSTGGDTQYF.

Concerning this clonotype: This may come from a read error, since a much larger clone is one base off. The chain joins TRBV28 to TRBJ2-1; D is possibly TRBD2 (7 bases). The CDR3 contains 16 residues. Germline CDR1 is MDHEN and CDR2 is SYDVKM. CDR3 sequence (DNA): TGTGGCAGCAGCCGAGGGGGGGGACGCTCCTACAATGAGCAGTTCTTC. Translating gives CGSSRGGGRSYNEQFF.